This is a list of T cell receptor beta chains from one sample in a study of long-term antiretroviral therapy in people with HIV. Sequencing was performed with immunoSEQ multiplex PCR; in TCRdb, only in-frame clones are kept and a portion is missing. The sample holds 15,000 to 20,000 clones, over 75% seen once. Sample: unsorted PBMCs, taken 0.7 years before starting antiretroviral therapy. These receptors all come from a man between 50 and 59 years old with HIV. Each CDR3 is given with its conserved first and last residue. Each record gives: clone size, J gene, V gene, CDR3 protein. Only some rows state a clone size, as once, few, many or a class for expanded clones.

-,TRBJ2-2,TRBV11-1,CASSLGSGLAGGTGELFF
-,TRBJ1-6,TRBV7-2,CASSSPTGMANSPLHF
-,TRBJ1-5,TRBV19,CASSILGNQPQHF
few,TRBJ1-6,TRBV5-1,CASSNTGSYNSPLHF
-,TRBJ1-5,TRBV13,CASSTRDRGSNQPQHF
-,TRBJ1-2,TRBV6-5,CASTGTDGYGYTF
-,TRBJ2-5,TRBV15,CATSREGGQETQYF
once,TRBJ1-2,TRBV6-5,CASRKRPDNYGYTF
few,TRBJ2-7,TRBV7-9,CASSGQPYEQYF
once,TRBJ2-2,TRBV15,CATSVGGKTGELFF
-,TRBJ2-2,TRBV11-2,CASSPGGLAGGTGELFF
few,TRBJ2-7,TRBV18,CASSPPGQPEQYF
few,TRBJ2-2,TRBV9,CASSDAISLTGTGELFF
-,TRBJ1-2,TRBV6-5,CASKRTGTGGGYTF
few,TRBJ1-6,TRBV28,CASRPTGDGSPLHF
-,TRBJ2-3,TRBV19,CASGDRGLSGTDTQYF
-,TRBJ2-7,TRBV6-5,CASKEGSSPSYEQYF
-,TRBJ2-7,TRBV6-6,CASSYGTGLLGGEQYF
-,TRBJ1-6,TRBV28,CASSSTGNNSPLHF
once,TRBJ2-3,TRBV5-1,CASSLGTRTDTQYF